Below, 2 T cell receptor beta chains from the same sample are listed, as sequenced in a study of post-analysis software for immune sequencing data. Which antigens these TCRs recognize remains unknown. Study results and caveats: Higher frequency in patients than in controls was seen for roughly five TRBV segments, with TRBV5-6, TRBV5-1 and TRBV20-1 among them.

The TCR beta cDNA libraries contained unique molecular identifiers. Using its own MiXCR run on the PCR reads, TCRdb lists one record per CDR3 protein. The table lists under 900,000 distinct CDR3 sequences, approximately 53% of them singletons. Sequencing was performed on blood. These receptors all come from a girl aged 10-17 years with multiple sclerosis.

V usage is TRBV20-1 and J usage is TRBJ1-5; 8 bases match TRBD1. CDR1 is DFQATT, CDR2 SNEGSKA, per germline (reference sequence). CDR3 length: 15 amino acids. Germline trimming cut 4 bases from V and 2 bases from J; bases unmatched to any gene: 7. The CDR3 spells CSATDRVRRNQPQHF. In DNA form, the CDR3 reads TGCAGTGCTACGGACAGGGTAAGGCGCAATCAGCCCCAGCATTTT.

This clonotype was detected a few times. In DNA form, the CDR3 reads TGTGCCAGCTCACAATCACAACGACGACAGGCGGGATCCTACGAGCAGTACTTC. This encodes CASSQSQRRQAGSYEQYF. This chain uses TRBV18 with TRBJ2-7; D could derive from TRBD1 or TRBD2 (6 bases each). Germline CDR1 KGHSH, CDR2 LQKENI. The CDR3 length is 18 residues. V lost 4 bases and J lost 1, with 23 bases in between.